This TCR beta chain came from a study of quantifying T cell responses using KT2 cells. Study overall: cDNA was made from DNase-treated RNA using alpha and beta constant primers. The second PCR ran as a qPCR until a predetermined fluorescence threshold was reached. Under optimum conditions, T4 ligation efficiency was estimated at more than 10%.

KT2 cells were mixed with fixed PBMC numbers at varying ratios. V gave up 2 bases and J gave up 5 bases; unmatched junction bases: 9. The CDR3 has 16 amino acids. Germline loops: CDR1 MNHEY, CDR2 SMNVEV (reference sequence). Concerning this clonotype itself: Its cognate antigen is unknown.

Each cDNA got a UMI-containing oligo ligated at its 3' end. An equimolar mix of RC1.1 and RC1.2 primed the beta chain across TRBC1 and TRBC2. TCRdb called the UMI-ligation and nested PCR reads again in MiXCR, with one record for every CDR3 protein. Among 40,000 to 50,000 distinct CDR3 sequences listed, 15% to 20% were seen once. Study conclusions and caveats: At about one KT2 cell per 100,000 PBMC, KT2 sequences were still detected.

The source material was PBMCs spiked with cells of the T cell clone KT2. This receptor was identified in a human donor. The V and J genes are TRBV27 and TRBJ2-5; 9 positions match TRBD2. This CDR3 reads CASSLSAGGVGETQYF. CDR3 sequence (DNA): TGTGCCAGCAGTTTAAGTGCGGGAGGGGTAGGGGAGACCCAGTACTTC.